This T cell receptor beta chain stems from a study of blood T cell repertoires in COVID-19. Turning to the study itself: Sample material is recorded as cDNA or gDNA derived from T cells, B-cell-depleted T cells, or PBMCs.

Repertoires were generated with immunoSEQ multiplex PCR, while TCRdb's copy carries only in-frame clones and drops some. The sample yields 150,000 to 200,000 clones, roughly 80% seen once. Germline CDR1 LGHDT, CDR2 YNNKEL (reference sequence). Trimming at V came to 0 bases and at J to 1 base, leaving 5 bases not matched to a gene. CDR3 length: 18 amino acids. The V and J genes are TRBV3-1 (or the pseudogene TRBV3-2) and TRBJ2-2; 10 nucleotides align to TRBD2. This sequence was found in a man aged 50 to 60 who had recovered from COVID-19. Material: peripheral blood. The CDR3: CASSQETTSGENTGELFF. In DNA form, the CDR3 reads TGTGCCAGCAGCCAAGAGACCACTAGCGGGGAGAACACCGGGGAGCTGTTTTTT.